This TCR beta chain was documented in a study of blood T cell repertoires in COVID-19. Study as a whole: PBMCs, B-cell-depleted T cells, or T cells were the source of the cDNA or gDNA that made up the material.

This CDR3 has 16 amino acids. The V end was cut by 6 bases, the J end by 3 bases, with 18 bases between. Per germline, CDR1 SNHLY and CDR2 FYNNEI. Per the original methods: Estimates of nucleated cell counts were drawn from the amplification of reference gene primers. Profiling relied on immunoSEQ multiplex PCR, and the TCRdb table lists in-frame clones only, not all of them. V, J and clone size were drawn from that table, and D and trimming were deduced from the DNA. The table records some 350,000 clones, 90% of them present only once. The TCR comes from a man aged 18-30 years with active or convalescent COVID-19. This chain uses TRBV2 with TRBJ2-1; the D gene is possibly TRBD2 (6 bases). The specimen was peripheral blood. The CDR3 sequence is CASSVGTQGGYNEQFF. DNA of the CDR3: TGTGCCAGCAGCGTAGGGACGCAGGGAGGCTACAATGAGCAGTTCTTC.